This TCR beta chain originates from a study of cytomegalovirus exposure and HLA in healthy donors. Overall study results and limits: TCR beta chains numbering some 160 were designated cytomegalovirus-associated. According to a later analysis, TCR clusters from the first cohort tended to co-occur in the 90 to 150 validation repertoires.

The table came from immunoSEQ multiplex PCR; TCRdb's copy has only in-frame clones and leaves some out. In the table there are about 170,000 clones, about 90% of which are singletons. The donors were part of the validation cohort of 100 to 150 subjects. That cohort was separate from the first cohort, which comprised about 670 subjects. In the case of this clone: Its antigen is undetermined.

CDR3 size: 15 residues. The V gene's germline CDR1 is SQVTM and CDR2 ANQGSEA. Unmatched junction bases numbered 14, after V lost 7 bases and J lost 7 bases. Sequenced: PBMCs. The TCR sequence derives from a man between 18 and 35 years old in good health and CMV-seropositive. The V gene is TRBV29-1, the J gene TRBJ2-1; 9 bases align to TRBD2. The CDR3 region is CSALGVSGRGNEQFF. In DNA form, the CDR3 reads TGCAGCGCCCTAGGGGTTAGCGGGAGAGGAAATGAGCAGTTCTTC.